Listed here are 31 T cell receptor beta chains from one sample, sequenced in a study of blood T cell repertoires in COVID-19 (dated by TCRdb to the early 2020s). Libraries were built with the immunoSEQ multiplex PCR assay. TCRdb carries this immuneACCESS record with in-frame sequences only. Its versions omit some clonotypes, under half of them owing to an unresolved V gene in the studies checked, with the rest unexplained. Across this sample there are 300,000 or so clones, with around nine tenths seen only once. The ten largest clones represent over 1% of the sample. What was sequenced was peripheral blood. These TCRs come from a man in his 70s with acute or convalescent COVID-19.

The V and J genes are TRBV11-2 and TRBJ2-7, with 9 bases identical to TRBD1. Germline-derived CDR1 and CDR2 are SGHAT and FQNNGV. CDR3 length: 14 residues. V lost 4 bases and J lost 3; bases outside the gene matches: 4. Written as DNA, the CDR3 is TGTGCCAGCAGCTCCTCGGACAGGGGCTACGAGCAGTACTTC. It is translated as CASSSSDRGYEQYF.

V is TRBV18 and J is TRBJ1-1; D gene uncertain. Deletions cut 0 bases from V and 1 base from J, with 9 bases between. The CDR3 loop spans 15 amino acids. Germline loops: CDR1 KGHSH, CDR2 LQKENI. CDR3 nucleotide sequence: TGTGCCAGCTCACCACCAAGCCGAACGAACACTGAAGCTTTCTTT. Encoded protein: CASSPPSRTNTEAFF.

CDR3: CASSQEVGRTSGENEQFF. The CDR3 nucleotides read TGTGCCAGCAGCCAAGAGGTTGGTAGGACTAGCGGGGAGAATGAGCAGTTCTTC. This chain links TRBV4-2 with TRBJ2-1, with 12 bases fitting TRBD2. With V trimmed by 0 bases and J by 7 bases, 10 bases remained unmatched. CDR1 LGHNA and CDR2 YNFKEQ come from the germline V gene. CDR3 size: 18 residues.

The chain joins TRBV6-5 to TRBJ1-1; 8 nucleotides line up with TRBD1. The CDR3 runs to 14 residues. J lost 5 bases, V lost 3 bases, and 5 bases had no gene match. Germline V gives CDR1 MNHEY, CDR2 SVGAGI. CDR3 in DNA: TGTGCCAGCAGTTATACCTACAGGGGGACTGAAGCTTTCTTT. Encoded protein: CASSYTYRGTEAFF.

This clone was counted only a few times. The chain links TRBV14 to TRBJ2-1; D might be TRBD1 (6 bases). Trimming pared 3 bases from V and 5 bases from J, leaving 14 bases between. The germline CDR1 and CDR2 sequences are SGHDN and FVKESK. The CDR3 loop spans 15 amino acids. The CDR3 DNA sequence: TGTGCCAGCAGCCAGCCCACAGGGCTTCACAATGAGCAGTTCTTC. Its translation is CASSQPTGLHNEQFF.

J is TRBJ2-5 and V is TRBV7-2, with 10 bases fitting TRBD2. In germline, CDR1 is SGHTA, CDR2 FQGNSA. After removal of 6 bases from V and 2 bases from J, the junction contained 9 bases not matched to a gene. The CDR3 loop spans 16 amino acids. CDR3: CASSSDLAGAQETQYF. Here the CDR3 DNA reads TGTGCCAGCAGTTCTGATCTAGCGGGGGCTCAAGAGACCCAGTACTTC.

The rearrangement joins TRBV7-9 to TRBJ1-1, with a possible D match to TRBD1 (5 bases). Germline V lookup: CDR1 SEHNR, CDR2 FQNEAQ (reference sequence). This CDR3 region has 14 residues. V dropped 3 bases and J dropped 5 bases, with 13 bases sitting between them. The CDR3 sequence: CASSLGGGVTEAFF. The CDR3 bases are TGTGCCAGCAGCTTGGGGGGAGGTGTAACTGAAGCTTTCTTT.

V usage is TRBV7-9 and J usage is TRBJ1-1; perhaps TRBD1 as D (6 bases). V gave up 7 bases and J gave up 8 bases, with 20 bases separating them. CDR3 length: 14 amino acids. CDR1 SEHNR and CDR2 FQNEAQ come from the germline V gene (reference sequence). In nucleotides, the CDR3 is TGTGCCAGCACCACCGAAAACAGGGCCAAAGAAGCTTTCTTT. Protein product: CASTTENRAKEAFF.

Notes on this clone: One junction end does not reproduce the germline sequence, and a read error may be involved. The CDR3 sequence: CASSLAGSFLF. Here the CDR3 DNA reads TGTGCCAGCAGCCTAGCGGGATCCTTTCTCTTC. The J gene is TRBJ2-1, the V gene TRBV3-1 (or the pseudogene TRBV3-2), with 8 nucleotides matching TRBD2. Germline CDR1 is LGHDT and CDR2 is YNNKEL (reference sequence). This CDR3 has 11 residues.

The J gene is TRBJ2-5, the V gene TRBV28; 9 bases are shared with TRBD1. Germline CDR1 MDHEN, CDR2 SYDVKM. CDR3 length: 16 residues. Trimming removed 5 bases from V and 5 bases from J; junction bases left unmatched: 12. The CDR3 nucleotides read TGTGCCAGCAGTCCCCAGACAGGGGGTAAAGGGGAGACCCAGTACTTC. Its protein is CASSPQTGGKGETQYF.

V and J are TRBV28 and TRBJ2-7; 8 nucleotides align to TRBD2. The CDR3 runs to 12 residues. Germline CDR1 MDHEN, CDR2 SYDVKM. Trimming cost V 8 bases and J 2 bases; bases outside gene matches: 2. The CDR3 DNA is TGTGCCAGCCAACTAGCGGCCTACGAGCAGTACTTC. Its translation: CASQLAAYEQYF.

This chain links TRBV6-2 or TRBV6-3 with TRBJ1-5; a possible D gene is TRBD1 (5 bases). V shed 0 bases and J shed 9 bases, with 12 bases lying between them. Germline V gives CDR1 MNHEY, CDR2 SVGEGT. CDR3 length: 14 amino acids. The CDR3, as DNA: TGTGCCAGCAGTTACTCATCAGGGTACTGGCCCCAGCATTTT. Its translation is CASSYSSGYWPQHF.

The rearrangement uses TRBV19 and TRBJ1-4, with TRBD1 matching over 8 bases. With 4 bases clipped from V and 4 bases from J, the junction kept 5 bases outside the gene matches. The germline gives CDR1 LNHDA, CDR2 SQIVND (reference sequence). There are 15 residues in the CDR3. CDR3 amino acids: CASSTPGQDNEKLFF. CDR3 bases: TGTGCCAGTAGTACTCCGGGACAGGATAATGAAAAACTGTTTTTT.

This clone has more than one count but fewer than ten. This rearrangement joins TRBV7-2 to TRBJ2-2; D unresolved. Germline lookup yields CDR1 SGHTA and CDR2 FQGNSA. This CDR3 comprises 15 residues. Between the trimmed V and J ends, which lost 1 base and 6 bases, there was a span of 12 bases. The CDR3 bases are TGTGCCAGCAGCTTAGATCGAGCCCCCCCCGGGGAGCTGTTTTTT. This gives the protein CASSLDRAPPGELFF.

V and J are TRBV7-6 and TRBJ2-5; 7 bases agree with TRBD1. The CDR3 sequence is 15 residues long. Trimming at V came to 2 bases and at J to 4 bases, leaving 7 bases not matched to a gene. Germline assignment: CDR1 SGHVS and CDR2 FNYEAQ. The CDR3 region has the DNA TGTGCCAGCAGCTTAAGAGGGGGCCAGGGAGAGACCCAGTACTTC. It translates to CASSLRGGQGETQYF.

V gene TRBV19 combines with J gene TRBJ2-2; D gene unclear. The ends were cut back, 3 bases at V and 5 bases at J, with 7 bases in the middle. The CDR3 loop spans 13 amino acids. Germline V lookup: CDR1 LNHDA, CDR2 SQIVND (reference sequence). In nucleotides, the CDR3 is TGTGCCAGTAGTATCCTCCCGACCGGGGAGCTGTTTTTT. Its translation is CASSILPTGELFF.

This clone was seen a single time. For the CDR3, the DNA is TGTGCCAGCAGCCCGCGACAGGGGGTTAATCAGCCCCAGCATTTT. Translated: CASSPRQGVNQPQHF. This chain links TRBV7-2 with TRBJ1-5; TRBD1 agrees at 9 bases. The germline gives CDR1 SGHTA, CDR2 FQGNSA. The CDR3 spans 15 residues. Trimming at V came to 5 bases and at J to 4 bases, leaving 6 bases not matched to a gene.

The chain is built from TRBV10-3 and TRBJ2-2; 13 positions match TRBD2. The CDR3 is 17 residues long. After removal of 4 bases from V and 2 bases from J, the junction contained 4 bases not matched to a gene. Germline V gene lookup returns CDR1 ENHRY and CDR2 SYGVKD. The CDR3 loop reads CAISVGTSGANTGELFF. The CDR3 coding sequence is TGTGCCATCAGTGTTGGGACTAGCGGGGCCAACACCGGGGAGCTGTTTTTT.

This chain uses TRBV5-1 with TRBJ2-7, with a weak D call TRBD1 (5 bases). Per germline, CDR1 SGHRS and CDR2 YFSETQ. V shed 5 bases and J shed 9 bases, with 12 bases lying between them. This CDR3 contains 11 residues. This CDR3 is CASRLGEGQYF. In DNA form, the CDR3 reads TGCGCCAGCAGGCTAGGGGAAGGGCAGTACTTC.

J is TRBJ2-6 and V is TRBV15; 12 nucleotides align to TRBD2. This CDR3 comprises 18 residues. Germline CDR1 is LNHNV and CDR2 is YYDKDF (reference sequence). J gave up 2 bases and V 4 bases, and 6 bases lay outside the gene matches. The CDR3, as DNA: TGTGCCACCAGCACTCGACTAGCGGGAGACCCTGGGGCCAACGTCCTGACTTTC. Translated, it gives CATSTRLAGDPGANVLTF.

The V call is TRBV2, the J call TRBJ2-5; 8 bases align to TRBD2. Germline V gene sequence: CDR1 SNHLY, CDR2 FYNNEI. The CDR3 spans 13 residues. V lost 7 bases, J lost 5 bases, and 6 bases stayed unmatched. In nucleotides, the CDR3 is TGTGCCAGCATTGTAGGGACTAGGGAGACCCAGTACTTC. It encodes CASIVGTRETQYF.

The CDR3 region has the DNA TGTGCCAGCAGTTTACCCGGAGCAGATACGCAGTATTTT. Amino acids: CASSLPGADTQYF. This chain links TRBV28 with TRBJ2-3; D ambiguous. V lost 2 bases to trimming and J lost 4 bases, with 7 bases between them. The CDR3 spans 13 residues. Germline CDR1 is MDHEN and CDR2 is SYDVKM. The full variable domain, rest sourced from reference TRBV28 and TRBJ2-3, is DVKVTQSSRYLVKRTGEKVFLECVQDMDHENMFWYRQDPGLGLRLIYFSYDVKMKEKGDIPEGYSVSREKKERFSLILESASTNQTSMYLCASSLPGADTQYFGPGTRLTVL.

The V and J genes are TRBV3-1 (or the pseudogene TRBV3-2) and TRBJ1-2, with D unclear. Germline V gene lookup returns CDR1 LGHDT and CDR2 YNNKEL (reference sequence). The CDR3 spans 14 residues. V lost 0 bases and J 8 bases, leaving 13 bases between the germline ends. The CDR3 bases are TGTGCCAGCAGCCAAGATCTGACTGGGAGCGGCTACACCTTC. Its translation is CASSQDLTGSGYTF.

The chain has TRBV5-1 and TRBJ2-7; tentative D call: TRBD1 (6 bases). Germline lookup yields CDR1 SGHRS and CDR2 YFSETQ. The V end was cut by 3 bases, the J end by 7 bases, with 23 bases between. This CDR3 comprises 16 residues. CDR3 in amino acids: CASSSGTGFIRGEQYF. The CDR3 coding sequence is TGCGCCAGCAGCTCGGGAACAGGGTTCATTAGGGGTGAGCAGTACTTC.

The V call is TRBV3-1 (or the pseudogene TRBV3-2), the J call TRBJ1-1; weak D call: TRBD1 (5 bases). V gave up 4 bases and J gave up 0 bases, with 12 bases separating them. Per germline, CDR1 LGHDT and CDR2 YNNKEL (reference sequence). The CDR3 runs 15 residues. The CDR3 is CASSRLRDLNTEAFF. The DNA of the CDR3 is TGTGCCAGCAGCCGGCTTAGGGACTTGAACACTGAAGCTTTCTTT.

In this sample, this clone turned up once. The chain recombines TRBV24-1 with TRBJ2-1; D is perhaps TRBD2 (6 bases). With 4 bases removed from V and 10 bases from J, the gap between germline ends came to 13 bases. Germline V CDR1 and CDR2: KGHDR, SFDVKD. This CDR3 is built from 13 residues. This CDR3 is CATSDGGLGEQFF. CDR3 DNA: TGTGCCACCAGTGACGGGGGACTTGGGGAGCAGTTCTTC.

The chain has TRBV7-2 and TRBJ2-1, with D hard to call. Germline assignment: CDR1 SGHTA and CDR2 FQGNSA. This CDR3 has 16 residues. Trimming took off 2 bases at V and 3 bases at J, with 14 bases between the two ends. Here the CDR3 DNA reads TGTGCCAGCAGCTTATGGTCCGAAACAAACTACAATGAGCAGTTCTTC. Residues: CASSLWSETNYNEQFF.

This sequence joins TRBV4-1 and TRBJ2-1, with TRBD1 as a possible D gene (6 bases). CDR3 length: 17 residues. Germline V gene sequence: CDR1 MGHRA, CDR2 YSYEKL. V dropped 4 bases and J dropped 7 bases, with 23 bases sitting between them. CDR3 DNA sequence: TGCGCCAGCAGCCGCGACTTACAGGGAGCCCTCGGGAATGAGCAGTTCTTC. It yields the protein CASSRDLQGALGNEQFF.

The V gene is TRBV4-2, the J gene TRBJ1-3, with 7 bases matching TRBD1. The CDR3 totals 17 residues. Germline CDR1 reads LGHNA; CDR2 reads YNFKEQ. V was pared by 4 bases and J by 4 bases, with 13 bases of the junction left unmatched. The CDR3 nucleotides are TGTGCCAGCAGCCTAAGCGCTTCGACAGGGACAGGAAACACCATATATTTT. Translated, it gives CASSLSASTGTGNTIYF.

The rearrangement joins TRBV19 to TRBJ2-1; TRBD1 agrees at 9 bases. The V segment lost 3 bases and the J segment 4 bases; nucleotides outside the gene matches: 4. The CDR3 runs to 15 residues. Germline CDR1 is LNHDA and CDR2 is SQIVND (reference sequence). The CDR3 nucleotides are TGTGCCAGTAGTATTCGACAGGGGGTGTACAATGAGCAGTTCTTC. Protein sequence: CASSIRQGVYNEQFF. The full variable domain, with the rest looked up from reference TRBV19 and TRBJ2-1, is DGGITQSPKYLFRKEGQNVTLSCEQNLNHDAMYWYRQDPGQGLRLIYYSQIVNDFQKGDIAEGYSVSREKKESFPLTVTSAQKNPTAFYLCASSIRQGVYNEQFFGPGTRLTVL.

This clone was counted a few times. The genes are TRBV19 and TRBJ2-1; TRBD2 aligns across 7 bases. The CDR3 is made up of 14 amino acids. In germline, CDR1 is LNHDA, CDR2 SQIVND (reference sequence). The V segment lost 7 bases and the J segment 10 bases; nucleotides outside the gene matches: 13. The CDR3, as DNA: TGTGCCAGTACCGCACAGAGCGGGATGGGAGAGCAGTTCTTC. It codes for CASTAQSGMGEQFF.